This T cell receptor beta chain was sequenced during a study of cytomegalovirus exposure and HLA in healthy donors. Overall study findings and caveats: Analyses of presence and absence presupposed an approximately uniform sequencing depth across donors. Analyzed later, most CMV-associated TCR beta chains appeared HLA-restricted. Within an earlier analysis, most TCR beta V segments proved productive either about 90% or about 30% of the time.

The V gene lost 1 base and the J gene lost 4 bases, with 17 bases spanning the gap. The CDR3 covers 16 residues. Germline V gives CDR1 SGHAT, CDR2 FQNNGV. Of note for this clone: Its cognate antigen is unknown.

60 Vbeta and 13 Jbeta primers were used in PCR. In the original analysis: Later, about 80 million unique TCR beta chains were counted in an analysis, and about 12 million of them were shared. Produced via immunoSEQ multiplex PCR; TCRdb's table is partial and in-frame only. The V and J calls and clone size are taken from that table; D and trimming were inferred from the DNA. Counted here are about 180,000 clones, more than 65% occurring once; the ten biggest clones make up under 1.5%. The genes are TRBV11-2 and TRBJ2-7; possible D gene TRBD1, 7 bases. The TCR comes from a girl between 2 and 10 years old in good health and CMV-seropositive. The source material was PBMCs. CDR3 bases: TGTGCCAGCAGCTTAGGCCAGGGGGGCGTTGGGTACGAGCAGTACTTC. Its protein product is CASSLGQGGVGYEQYF. The whole variable domain, remainder taken from reference TRBV11-2 and TRBJ2-7, is EAGVAQSPRYKIIEKRQSVAFWCNPISGHATLYWYQQILGQGPKLLIQFQNNGVVDDSQLPKDRFSAERLKGVDSTLKIQPAKLEDSAVYLCASSLGQGGVGYEQYFGPGTRLTVT.